This paragraph reports one T cell receptor (beta chain). In the source study's methods: The authors estimated nucleated cell counts from reference gene primer amplification. Assay used: immunoSEQ multiplex PCR; TCRdb lists only in-frame clones, some missing. V and J calls and clone size are as listed in that table; D and trimming were resolved from the DNA. Among about 62,000 clones, roughly 90% were seen once, and the ten largest hold approximately 4%. This sample was taken from a study of blood T cell repertoires in COVID-19. At the level of the study: Material from acute and convalescent COVID-19 was sourced from the United States, Italy and Spain. From T cells, B-cell-depleted T cells, or PBMCs came the material, which was cDNA or gDNA.

Germline lookup yields CDR1 MNHEY and CDR2 SMNVEV (reference sequence). This CDR3 has 16 amino acids. Unmatched junction bases numbered 7, after V lost 4 bases and J lost 0 bases. The source is a human donor in a cohort sampled during active COVID-19. The sequenced material came from peripheral blood. The chain recombines TRBV27 with TRBJ2-3; 7 positions agree with TRBD2. The CDR3 DNA is TGTGCCAGCAGTTCGCGAGCGGGATCTAGCACAGATACGCAGTATTTT. Its translation: CASSSRAGSSTDTQYF.